Below are 2 T cell receptor beta chains sequenced from a single sample in a study of cytomegalovirus exposure and HLA in healthy donors. Both 60 Vbeta primers and 13 Jbeta primers went into the PCR. TCRdb's copy holds only in-frame clones and misses some; the assay was immunoSEQ multiplex PCR. The sample lists about 110,000 clones, roughly 13% occurring once. The sample comprised PBMCs. The receptor set was obtained from a man in his forties in good health and CMV-seropositive.

This sequence joins TRBV11-1 and TRBJ2-5; 16 bases map to TRBD2. Per the germline V gene, CDR1 is SGHAT and CDR2 is FQDESV (reference sequence). There are 15 residues in the CDR3. V was pared by 0 bases and J by 10 bases, with 2 bases of the junction left unmatched. CDR3 in DNA: TGTGCCAGCAGCTTAGCGGGGACTAGCGGGAGGGACCAGTACTTC. Encoded protein: CASSLAGTSGRDQYF.

This clone was recorded a few times. The chain couples TRBV7-9 to TRBJ2-3; 8 bases are shared with TRBD2. The V gene end was trimmed by 5 bases and the J gene end by 5 bases; junction bases not matched to a gene: 15. The germline CDR1 and CDR2 sequences are SEHNR and FQNEAQ (reference sequence). This CDR3 region has 17 residues. This chain's CDR3 is CASSTEMGGRIGDTQYF. CDR3 DNA: TGTGCCAGCAGCACGGAGATGGGCGGGAGGATTGGAGATACGCAGTATTTT.